This T cell receptor (beta chain) was captured by sequencing in a study of blood T cells in healthy people across ages. V shed 1 base, J shed 9 bases, and the junction held 4 bases outside the gene matches. The CDR3 is 14 residues long. Germline-derived CDR1 and CDR2 are SGHKS and YYEKEE (reference sequence). PCR was performed a second time for 7 to 11 cycles using a sample-barcoded 5' primer and a J-beta primer mix. MiXCR, run by TCRdb on the 5' RACE reads, gives a single entry per CDR3 protein. Among over 700,000 distinct CDR3 sequences listed, just under 25% were seen once. This clonotype was counted only a few times. This sample was shared with a second study, whose subject was T cells of mothers and their children.

J is TRBJ1-6 and V is TRBV5-5, with TRBD1 matching 7 bases. The source is a boy aged 10-17 years in good health. Sequenced: blood. CDR3 DNA: TGTGCCAGCAGCTTGTCGGGACAGAGTTCACCCCTCCACTTT. The encoded protein is CASSLSGQSSPLHF.